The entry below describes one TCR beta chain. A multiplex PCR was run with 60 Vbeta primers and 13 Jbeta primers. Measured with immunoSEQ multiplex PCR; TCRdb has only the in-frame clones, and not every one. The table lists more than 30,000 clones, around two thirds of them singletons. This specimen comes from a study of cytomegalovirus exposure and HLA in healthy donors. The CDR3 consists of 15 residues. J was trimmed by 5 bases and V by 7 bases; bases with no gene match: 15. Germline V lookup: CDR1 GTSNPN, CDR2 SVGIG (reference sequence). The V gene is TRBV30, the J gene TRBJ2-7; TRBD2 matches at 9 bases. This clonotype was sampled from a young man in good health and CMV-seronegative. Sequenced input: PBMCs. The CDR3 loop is CASDGGEREVNEQYF. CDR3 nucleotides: TGTGCCTCCGACGGTGGAGAGCGGGAGGTAAACGAGCAGTACTTC.